The rows below give T cell receptor beta chains drawn from one sample of a study of vaccination effects on CD4 cells after COVID-19. TCRdb's table, derived via immunoSEQ multiplex PCR, lists solely in-frame clones and lacks some. The top ten clones hold roughly 33% of a sample with approximately 40,000 clones, just under 75% of them seen once. Their recognized antigens are unknown. The input for sequencing was CD4+ T cells from PBMCs cultured with a peptide pool, taken before COVID-19 vaccination. Receptor source: a human donor who had a prior SARS-CoV-2 infection. CDR3s include the opening cysteine and the closing phenylalanine or tryptophan. A D gene is named only where the DNA matches it firmly. A clone size is listed for some rows: how often the clone was seen (once, few, many), or a class if it is expanded.

d_call,clone_size,j_call,v_call,cdr3_nt,cdr3_aa
.,.,TRBJ2-5,TRBV29-1,TGCAGCGTTATTAGCCCAGGAATAGAAGAGACCCAGTACTTC,CSVISPGIEETQYF
.,.,TRBJ1-3,TRBV24-1,TGTGCCACCAGTGATTTGCGTGGAAACACCATATATTTT,CATSDLRGNTIYF
.,few,TRBJ1-3,TRBV4-1,TGCGCCAGCAGCCAAGATCCCGGTGGAAACACCATATATTTT,CASSQDPGGNTIYF
.,once,TRBJ1-6,TRBV18,TGTGCCAGCTCACCACTAGGGGAAGGTAATTCACCCCTCCACTTT,CASSPLGEGNSPLHF
.,.,TRBJ1-1,TRBV7-2,TGTGCCAGCAGCTTAGCCGGGACACGTGAAGCTTTCTTT,CASSLAGTREAFF
TRBD2,.,TRBJ2-5,TRBV27,TGTGCCAGCAGTTTATATCCGGCTAGCGGGGCCAAATCCCAGTACTTC,CASSLYPASGAKSQYF
.,.,TRBJ2-1,TRBV19,TGTGCCAGTAGTGAGACTAGTTACGATGAGCAGTTCTTC,CASSETSYDEQFF
.,few,TRBJ1-2,TRBV5-6,TGTGCCAGCAGCTTGGGGAGAAACTATGGCTACACCTTC,CASSLGRNYGYTF
.,few,TRBJ2-7,TRBV5-4,TGTGCCAGCAGCTTTGGCGGGAGACAGGACGAGCAGTACTTC,CASSFGGRQDEQYF
TRBD1,.,TRBJ1-6,TRBV6-5,TGTGCCACCGACAGGGGGCTATATTATAATTCACCCCTCCACTTT,CATDRGLYYNSPLHF
.,once,TRBJ2-5,TRBV24-1,TGTGCCACCAGCGCCCACGGGAATGTGGAGACCCAGTACTTC,CATSAHGNVETQYF
.,few,TRBJ1-3,TRBV7-2,TGTGCCAGCAGCTTAGCGATAGGAAACACCATATATTTT,CASSLAIGNTIYF
.,few,TRBJ1-5,TRBV6-4,TGTGCCAGCAGTGAACAGGGCGGGGGCAATCAGCCCCAGCATTTT,CASSEQGGGNQPQHF
.,.,TRBJ1-5,TRBV19,TGTGCCAGTAGTATAGGTCGACACTCCAATCAGCCCCAGCATTTT,CASSIGRHSNQPQHF
.,.,TRBJ2-3,TRBV15,TGTGCCACCAGCAGGGTCCACGCCCTGGGAGATACGCAGTATTTT,CATSRVHALGDTQYF
.,few,TRBJ2-1,TRBV25-1,TGTGCCAGCAGTCGTCTATTCAGTGGAGAAGAGCAGTTCTTC,CASSRLFSGEEQFF
.,once,TRBJ1-2,TRBV15,TGTGCCACCAGAGCTGGAGAGAGGGTTACCTATGGCTACACCTTC,CATRAGERVTYGYTF
TRBD2,.,TRBJ2-2,TRBV5-1,TGCGCCAGCAGAGTGACTAGCGGGAGTCGGGCCGGGGAGCTGTTTTTT,CASRVTSGSRAGELFF
.,.,TRBJ2-7,TRBV7-9,TGTGCCAGCAGCTTACTGAAAACCTACGAGCAGTACTTC,CASSLLKTYEQYF
.,.,TRBJ1-4,TRBV5-1,TGCGCCAGCAGCCTAACAGGGTTTGGGAATGAAAAACTGTTTTTT,CASSLTGFGNEKLFF
TRBD2,.,TRBJ2-3,TRBV9,TGTGCCAGCAGCGTAGTTCGAGCGGGGGATACGCAGTATTTT,CASSVVRAGDTQYF
TRBD2,.,TRBJ2-7,TRBV3-1/TRBV3-2,TGTGCCAGCAGCCAAGGTGGACTAGCGGGCTTCGAGCAGTACTTC,CASSQGGLAGFEQYF
TRBD2,.,TRBJ2-3,TRBV2,TGTGCCAGCAGTGACACTAGCGGGAGCCCCCCGTATTTT,CASSDTSGSPPYF
.,.,TRBJ1-5,TRBV19,TGTGCCAGTAAAGGTCTGGGCAATCAGCCCCAGCATTTT,CASKGLGNQPQHF
.,.,TRBJ2-3,TRBV2,TGTGCCAGCGTGTGGGGGTCCGGTTTGTTGGGTGATACGCAGTATTTT,CASVWGSGLLGDTQYF
TRBD2,.,TRBJ2-2,TRBV28,TGTGCCAGCATCCCCGGGGCTAGCGGGTCCGGGGAGCTGTTTTTT,CASIPGASGSGELFF